These T cell receptor beta chains were read from a single sample in a study of T cell changes during pregnancy in multiple sclerosis. Sequencing was performed with immunoSEQ multiplex PCR; in TCRdb, only in-frame clones are kept and a portion is missing. The sample lists roughly 90,000 clones, 90% to 95% occurring once. The sample here was peripheral blood, taken in the first trimester of pregnancy. All receptors derive from a female donor with multiple sclerosis, enrolled in a pregnancy study. Each CDR3 is given with its conserved first and last residue. The D gene is left open where the match is weak. Size is stated for part of the rows, as once, few or many counts, or as a class when the clone is expanded.

V,size,D,J,CDR3,DNA
TRBV6-1,NA,TRBD2,TRBJ2-5,CASSEGRTAGGETQYF,TGTGCCAGCAGTGAGGGTCGGACTGCGGGGGGTGAGACCCAGTACTTC
TRBV6-1,NA,TRBD1,TRBJ2-7,CASSGMSDRGFSYEQYF,TGTGCCAGCAGTGGAATGAGCGACAGGGGTTTTTCCTACGAGCAGTACTTC
TRBV7-9,NA,NA,TRBJ1-4,CASSREPTNEKLFF,TGTGCCAGCAGCCGGGAACCAACTAATGAAAAACTGTTTTTT
TRBV6-1,NA,TRBD1,TRBJ2-7,CASRSPGTGSYEQYF,TGTGCCAGCAGGTCGCCCGGGACAGGCTCCTACGAGCAGTACTTC
TRBV4-1,NA,TRBD1,TRBJ1-2,CASSPLTGADGYTF,TGCGCCAGCAGCCCACTGACAGGGGCGGATGGCTACACCTTC
TRBV6-6,NA,TRBD1,TRBJ2-1,CASSQTGLGEQFF,TGTGCCAGCAGCCAGACAGGGCTTGGAGAGCAGTTCTTC
TRBV27,few,TRBD1,TRBJ1-6,CASSLGQVNSPLHF,TGTGCCAGCAGTTTGGGACAGGTCAATTCACCCCTCCACTTT
TRBV9,NA,TRBD2,TRBJ2-3,CASREGLAFSDTQYF,TGTGCCAGCAGAGAAGGACTAGCTTTTTCAGATACGCAGTATTTT
TRBV5-1,once,TRBD1,TRBJ1-3,CASSTTQQGGSGNTIYF,TGCGCCAGCAGCACTACCCAACAGGGGGGTAGTGGAAACACCATATATTTT
TRBV11-2,NA,NA,TRBJ1-5,CASSLIPEEYSNQPQHF,TGTGCCAGCAGCTTAATCCCGGAGGAATATAGCAATCAGCCCCAGCATTTT
TRBV2,NA,TRBD2,TRBJ2-5,CASTGGGLNEETQYF,TGTGCCAGCACCGGGGGAGGGCTAAACGAAGAGACCCAGTACTTC
TRBV19,once,NA,TRBJ1-1,CASSYQGRGTEAFF,TGTGCCAGTAGCTATCAGGGGCGCGGGACTGAAGCTTTCTTT
TRBV6-5,NA,NA,TRBJ2-7,CASRRDFSSYEQYF,TGTGCCAGCAGGCGGGACTTTAGCTCCTACGAGCAGTACTTC
TRBV6-5,NA,TRBD1,TRBJ2-2,CASRTGAGELFF,TGTGCCAGCCGGACAGGGGCCGGGGAGCTGTTTTTT
TRBV30,once,NA,TRBJ1-4,CAWRGRRASSNEKLFF,TGTGCCTGGAGGGGTCGGAGGGCGTCATCTAATGAAAAACTGTTTTTT
TRBV28,NA,TRBD1,TRBJ2-7,CASSPGTGIYEQYF,TGTGCCAGCAGTCCCGGGACAGGGATTTACGAGCAGTACTTC
TRBV18,NA,NA,TRBJ2-7,CASSLLESRGGEQYF,TGTGCCAGCTCACTCCTCGAGTCCAGGGGCGGCGAGCAGTACTTC
TRBV12-5,NA,TRBD2,TRBJ2-5,CASGPPGLALDGETQYF,TGTGCTAGTGGACCGCCGGGACTAGCGTTAGACGGGGAGACCCAGTACTTC
TRBV5-4,NA,NA,TRBJ2-7,CASSSGTNYEQYF,TGTGCCAGCAGTTCCGGGACAAACTACGAGCAGTACTTC
TRBV10-1,NA,NA,TRBJ2-7,CASSGTPYEQYF,TGCGCCAGCAGTGGGACTCCCTACGAGCAGTACTTC
TRBV6-6,NA,TRBD1,TRBJ1-3,CASRTTGSSGNTIYF,TGTGCCAGCAGGACGACAGGGAGCTCTGGAAACACCATATATTTT
TRBV29-1,NA,TRBD2,TRBJ2-7,CSVALGGAYEQYF,TGCAGCGTTGCCCTGGGGGGGGCCTACGAGCAGTACTTC
TRBV6-1,NA,NA,TRBJ1-5,CASRVSQGSNQPQHF,TGTGCCAGCAGGGTATCACAGGGTAGCAATCAGCCCCAGCATTTT
TRBV14,NA,NA,TRBJ2-1,CASSQAGGWDEQFF,TGTGCCAGCAGCCAAGCGGGGGGCTGGGATGAGCAGTTCTTC
TRBV19,NA,TRBD2,TRBJ2-2,CASARLAGQYDAGELFF,TGTGCCAGCGCCCGACTAGCGGGCCAATACGACGCCGGGGAGCTGTTTTTT
TRBV27,NA,NA,TRBJ2-5,CASSLRQAQETQYF,TGTGCCAGCAGTCTCCGACAGGCCCAAGAGACCCAGTACTTC
TRBV5-1,NA,TRBD2,TRBJ2-1,CASSYSAGPLNEQFF,TGCGCCAGCAGCTACTCAGCGGGGCCCTTAAATGAGCAGTTCTTC
TRBV6-1,NA,TRBD2,TRBJ2-2,CASKTSGGAPGELFF,TGTGCCAGCAAGACTAGCGGGGGGGCGCCCGGGGAGCTGTTTTTT
TRBV5-8,NA,TRBD1,TRBJ2-5,CASSNRQGDWKTQYF,TGTGCCAGCAGCAACCGACAGGGGGACTGGAAGACCCAGTACTTC